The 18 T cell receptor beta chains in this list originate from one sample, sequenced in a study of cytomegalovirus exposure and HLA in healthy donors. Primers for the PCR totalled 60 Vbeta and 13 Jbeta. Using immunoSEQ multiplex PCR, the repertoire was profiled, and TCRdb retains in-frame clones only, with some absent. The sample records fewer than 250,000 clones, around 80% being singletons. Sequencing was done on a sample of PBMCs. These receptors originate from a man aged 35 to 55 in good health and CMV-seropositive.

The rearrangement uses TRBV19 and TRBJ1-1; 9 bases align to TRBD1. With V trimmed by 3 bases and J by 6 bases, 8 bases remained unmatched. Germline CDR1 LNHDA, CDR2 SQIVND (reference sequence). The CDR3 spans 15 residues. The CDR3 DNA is TGTGCCAGTAGTATTACCTTCGACAGGGGGGCTGAAGCTTTCTTT. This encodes CASSITFDRGAEAFF.

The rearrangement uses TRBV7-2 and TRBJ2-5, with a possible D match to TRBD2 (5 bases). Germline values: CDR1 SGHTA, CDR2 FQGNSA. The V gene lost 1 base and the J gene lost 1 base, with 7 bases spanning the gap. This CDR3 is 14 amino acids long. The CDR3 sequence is CASSLGGLQETQYF. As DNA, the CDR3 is TGTGCCAGCAGCTTAGGCGGGCTCCAAGAGACCCAGTACTTC. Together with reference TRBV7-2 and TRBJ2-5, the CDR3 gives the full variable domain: GAGVSQSPSNKVTEKGKDVELRCDPISGHTALYWYRQSLGQGLEFLIYFQGNSAPDKSGLPSDRFSAERTGGSVSTLTIQRTQQEDSAVYLCASSLGGLQETQYFGPGTRLLVL.

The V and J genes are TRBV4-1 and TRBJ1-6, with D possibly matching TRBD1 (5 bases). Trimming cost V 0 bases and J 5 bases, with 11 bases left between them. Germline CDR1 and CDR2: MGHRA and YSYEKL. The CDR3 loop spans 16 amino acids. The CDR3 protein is CASSQDSGRDNSPLHF. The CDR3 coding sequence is TGCGCCAGCAGCCAAGATAGCGGCAGGGATAATTCACCCCTCCACTTT.

In DNA form, the CDR3 reads TGTGCCAGCAACGGACTATCCTACAATGAGCAGTTCTTC. This sequence encodes CASNGLSYNEQFF. This sequence joins TRBV13 and TRBJ2-1; a weak D match, TRBD2 (6 bases). Between the trimmed V and J ends, which lost 7 bases and 1 base, there was a span of 8 bases. This CDR3 is 13 amino acids long. Germline CDR1 PRHDT, CDR2 FYEKMQ (reference sequence).

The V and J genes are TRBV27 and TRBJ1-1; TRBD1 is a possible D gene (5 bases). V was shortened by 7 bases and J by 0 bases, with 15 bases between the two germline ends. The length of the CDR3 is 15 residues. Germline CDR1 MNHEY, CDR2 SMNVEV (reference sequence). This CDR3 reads CASTLGGGLNTEAFF. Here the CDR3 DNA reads TGTGCCAGCACCCTGGGGGGGGGTTTGAACACTGAAGCTTTCTTT.

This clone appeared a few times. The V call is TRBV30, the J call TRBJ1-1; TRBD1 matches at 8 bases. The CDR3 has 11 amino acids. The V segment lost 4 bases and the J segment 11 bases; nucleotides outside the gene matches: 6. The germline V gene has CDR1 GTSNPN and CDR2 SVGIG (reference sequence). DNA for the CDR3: TGTGCCTGGATCCTCAGGGGGCTGGCTTTCTTT. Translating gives CAWILRGLAFF.

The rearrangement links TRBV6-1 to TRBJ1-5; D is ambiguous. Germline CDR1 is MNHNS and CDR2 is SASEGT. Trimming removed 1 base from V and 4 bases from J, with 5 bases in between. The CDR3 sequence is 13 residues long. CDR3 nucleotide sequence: TGTGCCAGCAGTGAAGTATTAAATCAGCCCCAGCATTTT. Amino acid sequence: CASSEVLNQPQHF.

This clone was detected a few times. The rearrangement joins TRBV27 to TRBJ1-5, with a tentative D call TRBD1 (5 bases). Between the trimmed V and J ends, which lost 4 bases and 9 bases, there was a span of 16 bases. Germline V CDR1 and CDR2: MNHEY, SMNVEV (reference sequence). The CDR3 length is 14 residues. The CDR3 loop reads CASSSEPGDLPQHF. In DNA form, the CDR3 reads TGTGCCAGCAGTTCCGAACCGGGGGATTTGCCCCAGCATTTT.

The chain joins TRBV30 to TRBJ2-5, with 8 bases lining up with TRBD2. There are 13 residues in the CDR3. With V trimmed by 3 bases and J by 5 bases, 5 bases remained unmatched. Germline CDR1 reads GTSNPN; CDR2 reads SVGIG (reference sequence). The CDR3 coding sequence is TGTGCCTGGAGGAAGCGGGAGCATGAGACCCAGTACTTC. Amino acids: CAWRKREHETQYF. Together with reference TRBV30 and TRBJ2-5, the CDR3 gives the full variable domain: SQTIHQWPATLVQPVGSPLSLECTVEGTSNPNLYWYRQAAGRGLQLLFYSVGIGQISSEVPQNLSASRPQDRQFILSSKKLLLSDSGFYLCAWRKREHETQYFGPGTRLLVL.

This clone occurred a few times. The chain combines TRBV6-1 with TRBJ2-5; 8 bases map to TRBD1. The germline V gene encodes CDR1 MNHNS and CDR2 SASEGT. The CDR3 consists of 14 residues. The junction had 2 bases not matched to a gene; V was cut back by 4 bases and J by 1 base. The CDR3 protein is CASSGDRLQETQYF. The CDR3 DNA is TGTGCCAGCAGTGGGGACAGGCTCCAAGAGACCCAGTACTTC.

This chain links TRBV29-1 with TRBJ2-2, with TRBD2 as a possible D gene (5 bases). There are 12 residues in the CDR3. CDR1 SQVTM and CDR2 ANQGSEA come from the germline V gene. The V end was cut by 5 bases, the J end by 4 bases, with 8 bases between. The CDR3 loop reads CSVRESTGELFF. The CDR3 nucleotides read TGCAGCGTTAGGGAGTCCACCGGGGAGCTGTTTTTT.

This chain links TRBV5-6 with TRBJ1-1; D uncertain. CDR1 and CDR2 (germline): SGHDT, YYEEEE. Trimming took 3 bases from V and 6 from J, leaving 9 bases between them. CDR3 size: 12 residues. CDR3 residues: CASSSHIPEAFF. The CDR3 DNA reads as TGTGCCAGCAGCTCACATATCCCTGAAGCTTTCTTT.

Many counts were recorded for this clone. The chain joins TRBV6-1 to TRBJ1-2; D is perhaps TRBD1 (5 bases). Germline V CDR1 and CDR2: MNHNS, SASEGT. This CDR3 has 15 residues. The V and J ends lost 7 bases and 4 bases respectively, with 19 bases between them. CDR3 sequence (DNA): TGTGCCAGCACCTTGGGACCCGGGGGAAGCTATGGCTACACCTTC. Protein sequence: CASTLGPGGSYGYTF.

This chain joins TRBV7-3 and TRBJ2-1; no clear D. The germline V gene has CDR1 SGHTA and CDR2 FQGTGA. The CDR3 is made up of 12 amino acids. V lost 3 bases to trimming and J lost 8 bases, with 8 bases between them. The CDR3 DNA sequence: TGTGCCAGCAGCTTTGGTAGAGATGAGCAGTTCTTC. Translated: CASSFGRDEQFF.

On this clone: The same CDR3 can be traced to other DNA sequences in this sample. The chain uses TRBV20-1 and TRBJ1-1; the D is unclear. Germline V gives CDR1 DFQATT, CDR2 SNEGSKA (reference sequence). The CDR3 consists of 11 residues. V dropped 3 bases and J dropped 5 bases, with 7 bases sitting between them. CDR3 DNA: TGCAGTGCTAGGCGGAGTACTGAAGCTTTCTTT. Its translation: CSARRSTEAFF.

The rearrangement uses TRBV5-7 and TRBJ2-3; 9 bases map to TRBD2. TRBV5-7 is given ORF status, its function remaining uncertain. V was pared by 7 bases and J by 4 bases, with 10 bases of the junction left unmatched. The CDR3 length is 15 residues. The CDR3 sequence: CASPRGTSLADTQYF. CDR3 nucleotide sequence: TGTGCCAGCCCCCGAGGGACTAGCTTGGCAGATACGCAGTATTTT.

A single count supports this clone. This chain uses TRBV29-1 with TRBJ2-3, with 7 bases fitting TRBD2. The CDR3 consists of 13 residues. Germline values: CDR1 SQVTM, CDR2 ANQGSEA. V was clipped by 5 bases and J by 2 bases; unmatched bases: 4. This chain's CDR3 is CSVMTSFTDTQYF. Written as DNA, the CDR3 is TGCAGCGTTATGACTAGCTTCACAGATACGCAGTATTTT.

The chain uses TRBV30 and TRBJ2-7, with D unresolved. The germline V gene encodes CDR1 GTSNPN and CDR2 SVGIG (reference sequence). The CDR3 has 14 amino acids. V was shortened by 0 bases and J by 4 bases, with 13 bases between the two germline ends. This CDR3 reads CAWSVALNIYEQYF. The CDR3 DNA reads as TGTGCCTGGAGTGTGGCCCTTAACATATACGAGCAGTACTTC.